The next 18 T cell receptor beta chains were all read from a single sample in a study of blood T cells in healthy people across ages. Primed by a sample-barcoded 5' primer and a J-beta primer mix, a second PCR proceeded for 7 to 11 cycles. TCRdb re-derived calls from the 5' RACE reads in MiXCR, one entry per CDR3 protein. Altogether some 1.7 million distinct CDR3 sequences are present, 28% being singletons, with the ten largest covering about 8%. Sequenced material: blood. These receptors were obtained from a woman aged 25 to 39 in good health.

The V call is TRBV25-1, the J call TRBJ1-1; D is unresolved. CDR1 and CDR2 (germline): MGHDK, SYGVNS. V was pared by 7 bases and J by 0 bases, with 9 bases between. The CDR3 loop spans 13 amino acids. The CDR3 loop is CASIGLLNTEAFF. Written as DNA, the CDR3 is TGTGCCAGCATAGGCCTCTTGAACACTGAAGCTTTCTTT.

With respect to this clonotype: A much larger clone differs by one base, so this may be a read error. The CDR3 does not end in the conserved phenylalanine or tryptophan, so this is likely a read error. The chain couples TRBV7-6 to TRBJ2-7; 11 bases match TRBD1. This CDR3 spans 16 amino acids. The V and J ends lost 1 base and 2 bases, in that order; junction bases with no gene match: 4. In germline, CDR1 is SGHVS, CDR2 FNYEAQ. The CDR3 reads CASSLGGGQGAYEQYC. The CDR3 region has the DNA TGTGCCAGCAGCTTAGGAGGGGGACAGGGGGCCTACGAGCAGTACTGC.

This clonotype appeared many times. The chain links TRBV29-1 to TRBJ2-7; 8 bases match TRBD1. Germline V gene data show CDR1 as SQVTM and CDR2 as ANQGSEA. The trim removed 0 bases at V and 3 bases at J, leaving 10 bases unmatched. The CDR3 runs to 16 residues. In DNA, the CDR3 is TGCAGCGTTGAAGATCTCCACAGGGGGATCAACTACGAGCAGTACTTC. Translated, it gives CSVEDLHRGINYEQYF.

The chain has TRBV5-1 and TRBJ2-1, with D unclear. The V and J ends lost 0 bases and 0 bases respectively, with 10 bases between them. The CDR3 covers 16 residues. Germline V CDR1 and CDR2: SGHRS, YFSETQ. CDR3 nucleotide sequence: TGCGCCAGCAGCTTGGGTCCGGGTACCTCCTACAATGAGCAGTTCTTC. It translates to CASSLGPGTSYNEQFF.

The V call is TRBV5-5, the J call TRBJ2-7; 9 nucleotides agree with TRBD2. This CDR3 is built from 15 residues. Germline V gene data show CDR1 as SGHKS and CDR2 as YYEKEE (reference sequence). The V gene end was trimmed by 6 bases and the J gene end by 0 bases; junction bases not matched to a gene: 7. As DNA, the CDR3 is TGTGCCAGCATCCCCCAAGCGGGGGGCTCCTACGAGCAGTACTTC. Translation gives CASIPQAGGSYEQYF. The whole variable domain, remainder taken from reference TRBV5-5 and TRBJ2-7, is DAGVTQSPTHLIKTRGQQVTLRCSPISGHKSVSWYQQVLGQGPQFIFQYYEKEERGRGNFPDRFSARQFPNYSSELNVNALLLGDSALYLCASIPQAGGSYEQYFGPGTRLTVT.

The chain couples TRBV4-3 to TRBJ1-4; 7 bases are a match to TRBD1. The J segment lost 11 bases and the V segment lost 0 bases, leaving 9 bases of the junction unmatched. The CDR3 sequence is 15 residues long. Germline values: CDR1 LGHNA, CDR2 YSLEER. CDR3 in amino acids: CASSQDQGGAGKLFF. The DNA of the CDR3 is TGCGCCAGCAGCCAAGATCAAGGGGGCGCAGGGAAACTGTTTTTT.

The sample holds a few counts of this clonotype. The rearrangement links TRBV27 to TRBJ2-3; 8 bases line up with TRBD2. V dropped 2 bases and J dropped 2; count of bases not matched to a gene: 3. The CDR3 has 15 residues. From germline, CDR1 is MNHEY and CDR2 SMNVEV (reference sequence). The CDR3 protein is CASSLKRGFTDTQYF. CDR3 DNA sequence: TGTGCCAGCAGTTTAAAGCGGGGGTTCACAGATACGCAGTATTTT.

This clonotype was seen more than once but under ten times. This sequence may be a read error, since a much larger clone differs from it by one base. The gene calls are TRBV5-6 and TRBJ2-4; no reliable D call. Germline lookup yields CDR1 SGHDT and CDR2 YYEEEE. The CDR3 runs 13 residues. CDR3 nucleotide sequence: TGTGCCAGCAACTTGGCCGGCCTCTCCATTCAGTACTTC. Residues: CASNLAGLSIQYF. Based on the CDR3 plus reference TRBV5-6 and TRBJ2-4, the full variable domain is DAGVTQSPTHLIKTRGQQVTLRCSPKSGHDTVSWYQQALGQGPQFIFQYYEEEERQRGNFPDRFSGHQFPNYSSELNVNALLLGDSALYLCASNLAGLSIQYFGAGTRLSVL.

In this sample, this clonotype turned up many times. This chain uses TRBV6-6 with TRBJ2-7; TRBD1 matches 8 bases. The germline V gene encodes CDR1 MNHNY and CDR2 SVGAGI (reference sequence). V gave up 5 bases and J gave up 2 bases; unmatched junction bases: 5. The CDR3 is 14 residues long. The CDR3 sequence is CASSPGQAPYEQYF. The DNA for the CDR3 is TGTGCCAGCAGTCCGGGACAGGCCCCCTACGAGCAGTACTTC.

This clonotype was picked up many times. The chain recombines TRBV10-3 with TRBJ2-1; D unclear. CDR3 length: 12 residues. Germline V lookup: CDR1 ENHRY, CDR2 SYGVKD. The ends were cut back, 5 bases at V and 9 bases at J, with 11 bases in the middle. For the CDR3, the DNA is TGTGCCATCAGTCGAGGCGAGACTGAGCAGTTCTTC. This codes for CAISRGETEQFF.

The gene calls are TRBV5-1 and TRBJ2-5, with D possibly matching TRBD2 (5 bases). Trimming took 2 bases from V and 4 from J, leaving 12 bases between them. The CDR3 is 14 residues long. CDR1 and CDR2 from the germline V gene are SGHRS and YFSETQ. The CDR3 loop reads CASSLVGSPETQYF. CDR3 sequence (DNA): TGCGCCAGCAGCTTAGTAGGGAGCCCAGAGACCCAGTACTTC.

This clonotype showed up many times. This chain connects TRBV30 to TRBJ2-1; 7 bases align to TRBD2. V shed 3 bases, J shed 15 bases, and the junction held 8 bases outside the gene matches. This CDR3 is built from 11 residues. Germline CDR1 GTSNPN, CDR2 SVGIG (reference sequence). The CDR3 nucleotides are TGTGCCTGGAGGAGGTCGGGGGGAGTGTTCTTC. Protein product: CAWRRSGGVFF. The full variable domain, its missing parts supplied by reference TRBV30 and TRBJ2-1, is SQTIHQWPATLVQPVGSPLSLECTVEGTSNPNLYWYRQAAGRGLQLLFYSVGIGQISSEVPQNLSASRPQDRQFILSSKKLLLSDSGFYLCAWRRSGGVFFGPGTRLTVL.

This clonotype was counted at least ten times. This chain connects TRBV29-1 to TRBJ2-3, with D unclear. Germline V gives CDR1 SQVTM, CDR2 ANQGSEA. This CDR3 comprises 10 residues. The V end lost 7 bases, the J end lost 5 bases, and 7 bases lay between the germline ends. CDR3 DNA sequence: TGCAGCGGCCAGGTAGATACGCAGTATTTT. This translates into CSGQVDTQYF.

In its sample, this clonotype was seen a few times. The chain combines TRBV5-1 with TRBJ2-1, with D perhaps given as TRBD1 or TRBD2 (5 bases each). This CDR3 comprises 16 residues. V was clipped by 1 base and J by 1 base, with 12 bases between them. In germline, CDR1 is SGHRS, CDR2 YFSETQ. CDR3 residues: CASSLRVEGSYNEQFF. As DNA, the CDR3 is TGCGCCAGCAGCTTGAGGGTTGAGGGGTCCTACAATGAGCAGTTCTTC. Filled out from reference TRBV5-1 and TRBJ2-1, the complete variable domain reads KAGVTQTPRYLIKTRGQQVTLSCSPISGHRSVSWYQQTPGQGLQFLFEYFSETQRNKGNFPGRFSGRQFSNSRSEMNVSTLELGDSALYLCASSLRVEGSYNEQFFGPGTRLTVL.

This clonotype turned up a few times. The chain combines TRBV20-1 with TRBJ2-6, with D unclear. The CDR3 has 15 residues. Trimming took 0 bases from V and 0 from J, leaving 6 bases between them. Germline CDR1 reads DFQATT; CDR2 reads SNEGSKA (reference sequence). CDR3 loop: CSAREPSSGANVLTF. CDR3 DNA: TGCAGTGCTAGAGAACCAAGCTCTGGGGCCAACGTCCTGACTTTC.

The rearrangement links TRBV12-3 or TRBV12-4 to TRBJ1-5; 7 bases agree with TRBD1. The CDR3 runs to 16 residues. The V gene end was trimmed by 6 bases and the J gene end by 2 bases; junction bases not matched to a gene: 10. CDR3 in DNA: TGTGCCAGCAGCCCAGGACAGGTCGGAGGCAATCAGCCCCAGCATTTT. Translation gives CASSPGQVGGNQPQHF.

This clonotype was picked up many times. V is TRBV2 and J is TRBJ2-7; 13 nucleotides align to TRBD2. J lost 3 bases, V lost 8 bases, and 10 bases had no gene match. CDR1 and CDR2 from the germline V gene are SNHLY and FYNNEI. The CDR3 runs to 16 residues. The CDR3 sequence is CASRSEGTSGIYEQYF. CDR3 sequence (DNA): TGTGCCAGCCGTTCAGAAGGGACTAGCGGGATCTACGAGCAGTACTTC.

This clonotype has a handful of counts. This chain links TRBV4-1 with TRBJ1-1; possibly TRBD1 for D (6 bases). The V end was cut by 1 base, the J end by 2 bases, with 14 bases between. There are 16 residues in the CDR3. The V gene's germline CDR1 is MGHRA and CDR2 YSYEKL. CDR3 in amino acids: CASSQALRDINTEAFF. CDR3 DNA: TGCGCCAGCAGCCAAGCCCTCCGGGACATAAACACTGAAGCTTTCTTT.